This entry concerns a single T cell receptor beta chain. Its antigen remains unknown. CDR1 SGHTA and CDR2 FQGTGA come from the germline V gene. The V gene lost 4 bases and the J gene lost 2 bases, with 3 bases spanning the gap. There are 12 residues in the CDR3. The sample belongs to a study of radiotherapy plus CTLA-4 blockade in lung cancer. Turning to the study itself: Objective responses arose in approximately 19% of patients, and under 40% experienced disease control.

Findings and caveats of the study: Clones of tumor-derived TCRs expanded in blood after radiotherapy plus ipilimumab.

Clones were sequenced by immunoSEQ multiplex PCR, and TCRdb holds only the in-frame ones, with some missing. Among around 77,000 clones, roughly 70% were seen once, and the ten largest hold more than 7.5%. This chain joins TRBV7-3 and TRBJ2-1; D is ambiguous. The sample in question was peripheral blood, obtained from a patient treated with radiotherapy plus ipilimumab. The sequence derives from a human donor with non-small cell lung cancer whose response to radiotherapy plus ipilimumab could not be evaluated. DNA for the CDR3: TGTGCCAGCAGCTCCGCCTACAATGAGCAGTTCTTC. The encoded protein is CASSSAYNEQFF.